This T cell receptor (beta chain) was observed in a study of early T cells in non-severe SARS-CoV-2 infection. Study in general: The study sequenced bulk RNA from unsorted whole blood, with chains unpaired.

From germline, CDR1 is GTSNPN and CDR2 SVGIG (reference sequence). This CDR3 has 13 residues. V lost 8 bases to trimming and J lost 2 bases, with 15 bases between them. TCRdb reprocessed the 5' RACE reads with MiXCR, giving one entry per CDR3 protein. The sample lists roughly 120,000 distinct CDR3 sequences, more than 13% occurring once. The sample holds a few counts of this clonotype. The rearrangement uses TRBV30 and TRBJ1-1; the D gene is possibly TRBD1 (5 bases). The origin of this receptor is an adult who was a healthcare worker with PCR-confirmed SARS-CoV-2 infection or an uninfected control (not recorded which). Sequencing was done on a sample of whole blood. The CDR3 nucleotides read TGTGCCCAAAGGAGAGGGGCTAACACTGAAGCTTTCTTT. Its translation: CAQRRGANTEAFF.